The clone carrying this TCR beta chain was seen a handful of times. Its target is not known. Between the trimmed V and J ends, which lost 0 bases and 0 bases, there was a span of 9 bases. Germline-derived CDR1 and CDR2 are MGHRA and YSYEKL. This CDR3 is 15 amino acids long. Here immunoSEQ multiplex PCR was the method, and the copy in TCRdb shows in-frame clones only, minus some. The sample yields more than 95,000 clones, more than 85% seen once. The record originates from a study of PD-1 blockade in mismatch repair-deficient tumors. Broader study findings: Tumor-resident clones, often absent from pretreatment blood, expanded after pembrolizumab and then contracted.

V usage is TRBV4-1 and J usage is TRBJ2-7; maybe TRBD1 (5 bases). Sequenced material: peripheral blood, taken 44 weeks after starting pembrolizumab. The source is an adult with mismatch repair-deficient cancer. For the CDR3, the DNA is TGCGCCAGCAGCCAAGAAGGGGCCAGCTCCTACGAGCAGTACTTC. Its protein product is CASSQEGASSYEQYF.